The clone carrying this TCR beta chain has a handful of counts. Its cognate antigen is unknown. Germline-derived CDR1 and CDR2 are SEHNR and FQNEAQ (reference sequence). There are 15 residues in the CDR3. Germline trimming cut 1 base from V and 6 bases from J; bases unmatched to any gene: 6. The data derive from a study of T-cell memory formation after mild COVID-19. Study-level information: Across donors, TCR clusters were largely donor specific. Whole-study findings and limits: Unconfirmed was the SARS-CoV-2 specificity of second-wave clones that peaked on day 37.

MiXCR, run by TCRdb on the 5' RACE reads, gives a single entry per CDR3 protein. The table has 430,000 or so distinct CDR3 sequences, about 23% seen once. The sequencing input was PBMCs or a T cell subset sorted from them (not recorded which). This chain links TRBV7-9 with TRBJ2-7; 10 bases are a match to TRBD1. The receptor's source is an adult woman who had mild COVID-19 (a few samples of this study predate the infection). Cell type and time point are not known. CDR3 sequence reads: CASSLGQGALIEQYF. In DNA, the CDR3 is TGTGCCAGCAGCTTAGGACAGGGGGCGCTTATCGAGCAGTACTTC.